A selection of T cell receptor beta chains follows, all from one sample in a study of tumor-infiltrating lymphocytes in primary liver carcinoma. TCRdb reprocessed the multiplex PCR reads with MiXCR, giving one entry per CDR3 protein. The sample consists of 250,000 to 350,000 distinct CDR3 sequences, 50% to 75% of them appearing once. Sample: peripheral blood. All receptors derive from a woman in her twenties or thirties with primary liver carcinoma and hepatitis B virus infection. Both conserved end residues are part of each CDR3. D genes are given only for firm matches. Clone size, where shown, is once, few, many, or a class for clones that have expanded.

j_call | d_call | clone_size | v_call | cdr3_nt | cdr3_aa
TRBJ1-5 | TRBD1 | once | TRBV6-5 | TGTGTCAGCAGACAGGGGGCGGATCAGCCCCAGCATTTT | CVSRQGADQPQHF
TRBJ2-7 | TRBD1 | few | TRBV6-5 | TGTGCCAGCAGTTACTCGATGATCGGGACAGAACCCTACGAGCAGTACTTC | CASSYSMIGTEPYEQYF
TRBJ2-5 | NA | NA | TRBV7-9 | TGTGCCAGCAGCCAGGGCGAACAGACCCAGTACTTC | CASSQGEQTQYF
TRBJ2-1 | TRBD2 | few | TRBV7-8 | TGTGCCAGCAGCTTTCTAGCGGGCTTCGACAATGAGCAGTTCTTC | CASSFLAGFDNEQFF
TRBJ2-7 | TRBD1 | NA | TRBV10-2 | TGCGCCAGCAGTGCAGGACAGGGAGCCTACGAGCAGTACTTC | CASSAGQGAYEQYF
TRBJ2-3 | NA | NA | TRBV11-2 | TGTGCCAGCAGCTTTCCCCTTAATACGCAGTATTTT | CASSFPLNTQYF
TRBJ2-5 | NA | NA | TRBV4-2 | TGCACTAGCAGCCAAGGAGTAGCTAGCCTTGAGACCCAGTACTTC | CTSSQGVASLETQYF
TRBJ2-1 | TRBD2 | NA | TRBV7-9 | TGTGCCAGCAGCCAGAGACTAGCCGACGAGCAGTTCTTC | CASSQRLADEQFF
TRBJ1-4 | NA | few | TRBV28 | TGTGCCACCATATCGATCAAACGGCGTGAAAAACTGTTTTTT | CATISIKRREKLFF
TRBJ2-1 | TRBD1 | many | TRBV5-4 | TGTGCCAGCAGCCCCGGGACAGGGAAAGTCAATGAGCAGTTCTTC | CASSPGTGKVNEQFF
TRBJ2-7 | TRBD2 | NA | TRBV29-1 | TGCAGCGTGATACTAGCGGGAGGTGTCGGCGAGCTGTACTTC | CSVILAGGVGELYF
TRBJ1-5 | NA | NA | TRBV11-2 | TGTGCCAGCAGCAAAGAGGGAGTACAGCCCCAGCATTTT | CASSKEGVQPQHF
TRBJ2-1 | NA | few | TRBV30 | TGTGCCTGGAGTTGGGCGGGAAAACGGAATGAGCAGTTCTTC | CAWSWAGKRNEQFF
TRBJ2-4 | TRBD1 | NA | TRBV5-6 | TGTGCCAGCAGCGTGGGACAGGCAATATACATTCGGTACTTC | CASSVGQAIYIRYF
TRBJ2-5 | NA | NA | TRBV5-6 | TGTGCCAGCAGCTTTAGGGGGGCGACTCAGACCCACTACTTC | CASSFRGATQTHYF
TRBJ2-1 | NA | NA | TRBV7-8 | TGTGCCAGCAGCTTAACTACCGAAAATAACTACAATGAGCAGTTCTTC | CASSLTTENNYNEQFF
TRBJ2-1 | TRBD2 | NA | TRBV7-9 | TGTGCCAGCAGCTGGGGACTAGCTGCTAGCTCCTACAATGAGCAGTTCTTC | CASSWGLAASSYNEQFF
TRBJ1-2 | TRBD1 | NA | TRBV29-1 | TGCAGCGTTCCCTCACAGGGGGCTGGCTATGGCTACACCTTC | CSVPSQGAGYGYTF
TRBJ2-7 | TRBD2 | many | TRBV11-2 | TGTGCCAGCAGCTCACTAAACGTCCCGGGACTAGAACGGGATCCCTACGAGCAGTACTTC | CASSSLNVPGLERDPYEQYF
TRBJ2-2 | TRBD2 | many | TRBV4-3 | TGCGCCAGCAGCGAGGGACTAGACACCGGGGAGCTGTTTTTT | CASSEGLDTGELFF
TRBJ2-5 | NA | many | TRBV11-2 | TGTGCCAGCAGCGTCGCCGACCAAGAGACCCAGTACTTC | CASSVADQETQYF
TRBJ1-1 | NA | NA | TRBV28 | TGTGCCAGCAGTCGGAACACTGAAGCTTTCTTT | CASSRNTEAFF
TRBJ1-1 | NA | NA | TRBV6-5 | TGTACCAGCAGTTACAACAGAGAAGCTTTCTTT | CTSSYNREAFF
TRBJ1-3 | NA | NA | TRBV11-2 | TGTGCCAGCAGCCCCCAAATCGGGGGAGGATACGGAGACACCATATATTTT | CASSPQIGGGYGDTIYF
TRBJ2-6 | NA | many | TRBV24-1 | TGTGCCACCAGTGGGACGGACGGCTCTGGGGCCAACGTCCTGACTTTC | CATSGTDGSGANVLTF
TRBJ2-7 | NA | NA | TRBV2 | TGTGCCAGCAGTGATCTAGGGACCTACGAGCAGTACTTC | CASSDLGTYEQYF
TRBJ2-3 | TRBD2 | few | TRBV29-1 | TGCAGCGTTGTTCAGCGGGGTACAGATACGCAGTATTTT | CSVVQRGTDTQYF
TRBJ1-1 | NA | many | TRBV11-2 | TGTGCCAGCAGCTTAGACCCTCCCTCCCACGGCAGGGAGAACACTGAAGCTTTCTTT | CASSLDPPSHGRENTEAFF
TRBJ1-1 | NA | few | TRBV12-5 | TGTGCTAGTGGGTTGGACGGGAACACTGAAGCTTTCTTT | CASGLDGNTEAFF